This record concerns one T cell receptor beta chain sequence. The CDR3 runs 14 residues. The V and J ends lost 4 bases and 2 bases, in that order; junction bases with no gene match: 1. The V gene's germline CDR1 is MNHEY and CDR2 SVGEGT. The data originate from a study of T cells in Graves' hyperthyroidism and ophthalmopathy. TCR beta CDR3 region amplification was performed from RNA transcripts. The HTBI set primed first-round TCR CDR3 RT-PCR. Via MiXCR, TCRdb re-called the multiplex PCR reads, giving one row per CDR3 protein. This repertoire shows 750,000 to 900,000 distinct CDR3 sequences, 38% found once; its top ten account for approximately 8.7%.

What was sequenced was blood. This TCR was recovered from a man aged 18 to 30 with Graves' hyperthyroidism. The rearrangement uses TRBV6-2 or TRBV6-3 and TRBJ2-7; 11 bases agree with TRBD1. The CDR3 sequence is CASSWTGGAYEQYF. CDR3 DNA sequence: TGTGCCAGCAGTTGGACAGGGGGCGCCTACGAGCAGTACTTC.